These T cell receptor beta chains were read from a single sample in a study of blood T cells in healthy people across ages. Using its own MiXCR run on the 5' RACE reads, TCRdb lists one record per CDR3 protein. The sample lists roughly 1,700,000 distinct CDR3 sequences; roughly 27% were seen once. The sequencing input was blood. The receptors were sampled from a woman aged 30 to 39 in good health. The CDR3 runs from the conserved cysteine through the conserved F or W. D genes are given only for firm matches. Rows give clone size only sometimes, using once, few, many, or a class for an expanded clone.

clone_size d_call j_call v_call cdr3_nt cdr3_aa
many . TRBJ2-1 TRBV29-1 TGCAGCGTTGGGGGACCGGATGAGCAGTTCTTC CSVGGPDEQFF
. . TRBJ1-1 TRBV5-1 TGCGCCAGCAGCTCCCCGGTGTCGGGGGGTCGAGCTGAAGCTTTCTTT CASSSPVSGGRAEAFF
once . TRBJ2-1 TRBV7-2 TGTGCCAGCAGCTTAGTGTCCTCCTACAATGAGCAGTGCTTC CASSLVSSYNEQCF
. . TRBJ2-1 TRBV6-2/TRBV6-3 TGTGCCAGCAGTTACGAGGGATCACGGTACAATGAGCAGTTCTTC CASSYEGSRYNEQFF
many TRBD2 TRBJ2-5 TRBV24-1 TGTGCCACCAGTGACCCTAGCGGGGTGGAGACCCAGTACTTC CATSDPSGVETQYF
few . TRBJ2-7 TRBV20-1 TGCAGTGCTCCCGGGACACTAAGCTCCTACGAGCAGTACTTC CSAPGTLSSYEQYF
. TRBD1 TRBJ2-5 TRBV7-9 TGTGCCAGCAGCAAGCTGCTCGACAGGGGGAAGGAGACCCAGTACTTC CASSKLLDRGKETQYF
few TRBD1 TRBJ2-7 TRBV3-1 TGTGCCAGCAGCCAAGAGGACAGGGGGGTCGAGCAGTACTTC CASSQEDRGVEQYF
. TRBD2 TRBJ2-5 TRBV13 TGTGCCAGCAGCCGCAGGACTAGCAGCCAAGAGACCCAGTACTTC CASSRRTSSQETQYF
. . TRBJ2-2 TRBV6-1 TGTGCCGCCCTGGGGGGGAACACCGGGGAGCTGTTTTTT CAALGGNTGELFF
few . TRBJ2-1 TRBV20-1 TGCAGTGCTAGTCCGCCGGGTCCGCACGAGCAGTTCTTC CSASPPGPHEQFF
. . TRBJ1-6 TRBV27 TGTGCCAGCAGTCCCCACGGGAGTTATAATTCACCCCTCCACTTT CASSPHGSYNSPLHF
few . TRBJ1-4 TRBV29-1 TGCAGCGTTGCCTGGGGGGGGCCCACGAAACTGTTTTTT CSVAWGGPTKLFF
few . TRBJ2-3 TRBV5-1 TGCGCCAGCTTTGGGGACACAGATACGCAGTATTTT CASFGDTDTQYF
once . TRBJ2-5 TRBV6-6 TGTGCCAGCAGTTTAGGAGGGACGCACCAGTACTTC CASSLGGTHQYF
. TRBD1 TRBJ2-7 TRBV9 TGTGCCAGCAGCCCAATGACAGGGTACGCCTACGAGCAGTACTTC CASSPMTGYAYEQYF
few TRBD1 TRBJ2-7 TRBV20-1 TGCAGTGCTAGTCCGGGACAGGGGGCTTACGAGCAGTACTTC CSASPGQGAYEQYF
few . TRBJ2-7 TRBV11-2 TGTGCCAGCGGGACCGATATCTACGAGCAGTACTTC CASGTDIYEQYF
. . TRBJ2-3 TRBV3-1 TGTGCCAGCAGCCAAGGCGTGGTAGATACGCAGTATTTT CASSQGVVDTQYF
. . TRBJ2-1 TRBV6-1 TGTGCCAGCAGTGAAGCATTGTGGGGACCAAAATACAATGAGCAGTTCTTC CASSEALWGPKYNEQFF
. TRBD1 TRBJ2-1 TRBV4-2 TGTGCCAGCAGCCGGGGCCGGGACAGGGTCTACAATGAGCAGTTCTTC CASSRGRDRVYNEQFF
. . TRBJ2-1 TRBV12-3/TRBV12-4 TGTGCCAGCCGTTCAAATTTCGTAGGTAAAAATGAGCAGTTCTTC CASRSNFVGKNEQFF
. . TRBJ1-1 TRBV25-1 TGTGCCAGCCATCCGGAGGAGGCGGACACTGAAGCTTTCTTT CASHPEEADTEAFF
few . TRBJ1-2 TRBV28 TGTGCCAGCAGTTACCACTATGGCTACACCTTC CASSYHYGYTF
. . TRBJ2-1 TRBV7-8 TGTGCCAGCAGCTTTACTAGAGGAGAGCAGTTCTTC CASSFTRGEQFF